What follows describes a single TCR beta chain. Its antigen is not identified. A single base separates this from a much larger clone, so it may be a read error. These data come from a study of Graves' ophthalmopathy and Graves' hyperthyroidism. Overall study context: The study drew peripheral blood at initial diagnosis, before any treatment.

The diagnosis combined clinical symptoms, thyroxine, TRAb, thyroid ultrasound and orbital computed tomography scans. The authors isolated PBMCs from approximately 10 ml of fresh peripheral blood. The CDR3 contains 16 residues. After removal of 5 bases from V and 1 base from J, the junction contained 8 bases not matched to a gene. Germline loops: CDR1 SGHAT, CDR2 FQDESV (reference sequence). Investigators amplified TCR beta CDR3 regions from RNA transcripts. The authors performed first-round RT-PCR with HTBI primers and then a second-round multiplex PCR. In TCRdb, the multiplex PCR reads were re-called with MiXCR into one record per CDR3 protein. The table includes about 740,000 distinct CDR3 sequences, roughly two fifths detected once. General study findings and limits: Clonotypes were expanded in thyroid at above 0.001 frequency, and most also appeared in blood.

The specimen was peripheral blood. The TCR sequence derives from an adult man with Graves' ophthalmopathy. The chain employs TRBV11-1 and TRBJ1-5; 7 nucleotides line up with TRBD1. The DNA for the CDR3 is TGTGCCAGCAGCATGGGACAGCGGTTGAGCAATCAGCCCCAGCATTTT. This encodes CASSMGQRLSNQPQHF.